In this sample, the clone carrying this TCR beta chain turned up many times. The antigen remains undetermined. This record comes from a study of T cells after yellow fever vaccination. General study findings and limits: Subsequent to the booster, the majority of primary-vaccination clones reappeared (96% CD4, approximately 90% CD8).

A universal primer site and UMIs were added as TCR cDNA was made by 5'RACE template switching. A single record per CDR3 protein comes from TCRdb applying MiXCR to the 5' RACE reads. The table lists 200,000 to 300,000 distinct CDR3 sequences, roughly 3.5% of them singletons. Here the sequenced sample was PBMCs, taken 15 days after the yellow fever booster vaccination. This sequence was found in a man between 18 and 29 years old who received the YFV17D yellow fever vaccine.

The CDR3 reads CASRASSVRSSYNSPLHF. The CDR3, as DNA: TGTGCCAGTAGGGCCTCGAGTGTTCGGAGCTCCTATAATTCACCCCTCCACTTT. This chain uses TRBV19 with TRBJ1-6; D uncertain. The CDR3 consists of 18 residues. Germline V CDR1 and CDR2: LNHDA, SQIVND (reference sequence). The V gene lost 6 bases and the J gene lost 0 bases, with 18 bases spanning the gap.